What follows describes a single TCR beta chain. V lost 1 base, J lost 8 bases, and 14 bases lay in between. The length of the CDR3 is 13 residues. CDR1 and CDR2 from the germline V gene are SQVTM and ANQGSEA. The data stem from a study of blood T cell repertoires in COVID-19. Looking at the study overall: The United States, Italy and Spain supplied acute and convalescent COVID-19 samples. T cells, B-cell-depleted T cells, or PBMCs provided the cDNA or gDNA that served as material.

Here immunoSEQ multiplex PCR was the method, and the copy in TCRdb shows in-frame clones only, minus some. The data contain around 300,000 clones, 85% to 90% of them singletons. This sequence joins TRBV29-1 and TRBJ1-1, with D maybe TRBD1 (5 bases). This receptor was obtained from a woman between 18 and 30 years old with acute COVID-19. The sample was PBMCs or T cells enriched from blood (not recorded which). CDR3 in DNA: TGCAGCGTTGAAGGTAACTTGGGGCTGGAAGCTTTCTTT. Protein product: CSVEGNLGLEAFF.